This T cell receptor beta chain was identified in a study of blood T cell repertoires in COVID-19. Study context: Spain, Italy and the United States supplied samples that represented acute and convalescent COVID-19. Nucleic acid was either cDNA or gDNA, and it came from T cells, B-cell-depleted T cells, or PBMCs.

Original methodology: Amplification from reference gene primers served as the basis for estimated nucleated cell counts. Sequencing was performed with immunoSEQ multiplex PCR; in TCRdb, only in-frame clones are kept and a portion is missing. V, J and clone size are those of that table, while D and trimming were read from the DNA. The top ten clones hold over 3.5% of a sample with 100,000 or so clones, 90% to 95% of them seen once. V lost 5 bases and J lost 0, with 8 bases in between. The CDR3 spans 14 residues. In germline, CDR1 is SGHTA, CDR2 FQGTGA. The material sequenced was peripheral blood. The clonotype was recovered from a woman between 45 and 60 years old in a cohort sampled during active COVID-19. The chain links TRBV7-3 to TRBJ1-3; D is unclear. The CDR3 nucleotides are TGTGCCAGCAGCCCCAGTCACTCTGGAAACACCATATATTTT. Protein: CASSPSHSGNTIYF.